The present T cell receptor beta chain was sequenced within a study of OX40 agonist ivuxolimab in advanced cancers. Across the study: Ivuxolimab was administered intravenously to patients at 0.01 to 10 mg/kg every 2 weeks. Study-wide points: Partial responders at 0.1-3.0 mg/kg showed near-lowest clonal expansion. Clonal expansion from baseline to week 6 occurred in both CD4+ and CD8+ T cells.

Germline CDR1 is SGHRS and CDR2 is YFSETQ. The CDR3 is 16 amino acids. The J segment lost 4 bases and the V segment lost 4 bases, leaving 6 bases of the junction unmatched. About this clone: Its antigen is unknown.

Method: immunoSEQ multiplex PCR; TCRdb's copy keeps in-frame clones and lacks some. The sample consists of fewer than 40,000 clones, about 86% of them appearing once. This TCR was sampled from an adult with an advanced solid tumor such as melanoma, head and neck, liver or kidney cancer. This rearrangement joins TRBV5-1 to TRBJ2-3; TRBD2 matches 13 bases. This specimen consisted of CD4+ or CD8+ T cells sorted from blood, obtained in a trial of the OX40 agonist ivuxolimab. The CDR3 protein is CASSQGLAGYADTQYF. The CDR3 coding sequence is TGCGCCAGCAGCCAGGGACTAGCGGGATACGCAGATACGCAGTATTTT.